Presented here are 30 T cell receptor beta chains from one specimen sequenced in a study of blood T cell repertoires in COVID-19. Using immunoSEQ multiplex PCR, the repertoire was profiled, and TCRdb retains in-frame clones only, with some absent. The data show a few hundred thousand clones, 87% seen once. The sequenced sample was PBMCs or T cells enriched from blood (not recorded which). The origin of the receptors is a woman in her forties who had recovered from COVID-19.

This chain's CDR3 is CASSGASGSTDTQYF. CDR3 in DNA: TGCGCCAGCAGTGGGGCTAGCGGAAGCACAGATACGCAGTATTTT. The V gene is TRBV10-1, the J gene TRBJ2-3, with TRBD2 matching 7 bases. The CDR3 is made up of 15 amino acids. V was clipped by 4 bases and J by 0 bases; unmatched bases: 4. The V gene's germline CDR1 is WNHNN and CDR2 SYGVQD (reference sequence).

The rearrangement joins TRBV4-1 to TRBJ2-3; possible D gene TRBD2, 6 bases. Germline V gene lookup returns CDR1 MGHRA and CDR2 YSYEKL. V dropped 4 bases and J dropped 2 bases, with 16 bases sitting between them. The CDR3 extends over 16 amino acids. The CDR3 region has the DNA TGCGCCAGCAGCCCTGGATGGAGGGCCCTCACAGATACGCAGTATTTT. Protein product: CASSPGWRALTDTQYF.

The chain has TRBV9 and TRBJ2-1; 13 bases match TRBD2. CDR3 length: 16 residues. Trimming at V came to 0 bases and at J to 9 bases, leaving 6 bases not matched to a gene. CDR1 and CDR2 from the germline V gene are SGDLS and YYNGEE. DNA for the CDR3: TGTGCCAGCAGCGTAGGGTCACTAGCGGGAGGGCCTGAGCAGTTCTTC. The encoded protein is CASSVGSLAGGPEQFF.

The rearrangement links TRBV28 to TRBJ1-6, with no clear D. Germline-derived CDR1 and CDR2 are MDHEN and SYDVKM. Trimming removed 4 bases at V and 4 bases at J, with 11 bases between. The CDR3 loop spans 15 amino acids. The DNA of the CDR3 is TGTGCCAGCAGTTCACGCCGGGATTATAATTCACCCCTCCACTTT. Translation: CASSSRRDYNSPLHF.

The rearrangement uses TRBV29-1 and TRBJ2-5; 10 nucleotides align to TRBD2. CDR1 and CDR2 from the germline V gene are SQVTM and ANQGSEA. The CDR3 consists of 13 residues. The CDR3 region is CRSSGSRQETQYF. CDR3 DNA: TGCAGGTCTAGCGGGAGTCGGCAAGAGACCCAGTACTTC.

This chain uses TRBV13 with TRBJ2-5; the D is unclear. The CDR3 is made up of 14 amino acids. CDR1 is PRHDT and CDR2 is FYEKMQ in the germline V gene (reference sequence). Trimming left V 5 bases short and J 5 bases short, with 15 bases between. In nucleotides, the CDR3 is TGTGCCAGCAGCCAAGTGTGGCGCAGGGAGACCCAGTACTTC. Protein sequence: CASSQVWRRETQYF. Based on the CDR3 plus reference TRBV13 and TRBJ2-5, the full variable domain is AAGVIQSPRHLIKEKRETATLKCYPIPRHDTVYWYQQGPGQDPQFLISFYEKMQSDKGSIPDRFSAQQFSDYHSELNMSSLELGDSALYFCASSQVWRRETQYFGPGTRLLVL.

This clone showed up just a few times. V and J are TRBV5-6 and TRBJ2-7; 7 bases are a match to TRBD1. CDR1 is SGHDT, CDR2 YYEEEE, per germline. With 5 bases clipped from V and 5 bases from J, the junction kept 7 bases outside the gene matches. The CDR3 is 13 amino acids. The CDR3 nucleotides read TGTGCCAGCAGTCCACAGGGGTCCCACGAGCAGTACTTC. Protein product: CASSPQGSHEQYF.

V and J are TRBV27 and TRBJ1-1, with a tentative D call TRBD1 (5 bases). Germline CDR1 reads MNHEY; CDR2 reads SMNVEV (reference sequence). The V and J ends lost 8 bases and 5 bases respectively, with 18 bases between them. This CDR3 region has 14 residues. The CDR3 DNA is TGTGCCAGCGCCGGCCTCCATGGGGGGACTGAAGCTTTCTTT. Protein sequence: CASAGLHGGTEAFF.

The CDR3 spells CASILRGGNEQFF. The CDR3 DNA sequence: TGTGCCAGCATCCTAAGGGGGGGGAATGAGCAGTTCTTC. The chain employs TRBV28 and TRBJ2-1; D possibly corresponds to TRBD2 (7 bases). Germline V gene sequence: CDR1 MDHEN, CDR2 SYDVKM. The CDR3 spans 13 residues. V was trimmed by 7 bases and J by 7 bases, leaving 14 bases between them.

This chain uses TRBV24-1 with TRBJ1-4; D is perhaps TRBD1 (6 bases). CDR3 length: 15 amino acids. Deletions cut 4 bases from V and 8 bases from J, with 16 bases between. Germline CDR1 and CDR2: KGHDR and SFDVKD. The DNA for the CDR3 is TGTGCCACCAGTGACTGTGGACAGATCGCGGAAAAACTGTTTTTT. It translates to CATSDCGQIAEKLFF.

The chain uses TRBV2 and TRBJ2-7; 8 nucleotides line up with TRBD1. J was trimmed by 5 bases and V by 6 bases; bases with no gene match: 6. Germline V CDR1 and CDR2: SNHLY, FYNNEI. The CDR3 consists of 13 residues. The CDR3 reads CASSQGARDEQYF. The DNA of the CDR3 is TGTGCCAGCAGCCAGGGGGCGCGGGACGAGCAGTACTTC.

The CDR3 loop reads CASSLGTRNSYNEQFF. In nucleotides, the CDR3 is TGTGCCAGCAGCTTAGGGACTAGGAACTCCTACAATGAGCAGTTCTTC. The V and J genes are TRBV7-2 and TRBJ2-1; TRBD2 matches 7 bases. Per germline, CDR1 SGHTA and CDR2 FQGNSA. Trimming took 1 base from V and 0 from J; bases not matched to a gene: 3. The CDR3 contains 16 residues.

The chain couples TRBV2 to TRBJ2-5; D perhaps matches TRBD1 (6 bases). The V gene lost 6 bases and the J gene lost 3 bases, with 14 bases spanning the gap. The CDR3 extends over 14 amino acids. The germline V gene has CDR1 SNHLY and CDR2 FYNNEI. The DNA of the CDR3 is TGTGCCAGCAGCCAGTGGACAGAGAAAGAGACCCAGTACTTC. As protein: CASSQWTEKETQYF.

The rearrangement links TRBV19 to TRBJ2-5; a weak D match, TRBD1 (6 bases). V was trimmed by 5 bases and J by 4 bases, leaving 11 bases between them. CDR3 length: 13 residues. The germline V gene encodes CDR1 LNHDA and CDR2 SQIVND (reference sequence). CDR3 sequence (DNA): TGTGCCAGTAGTGCGCAGGGGCCAGAGACCCAGTACTTC. It codes for CASSAQGPETQYF.

The chain uses TRBV6-5 and TRBJ2-2, with a tentative D call TRBD1 (5 bases). The CDR3 is 12 amino acids. Trimming removed 6 bases at V and 6 bases at J, with 8 bases between. Germline V CDR1 and CDR2: MNHEY, SVGAGI. The CDR3: CASRRTSGELFF. The CDR3 DNA reads TGTGCCAGCAGAAGGACATCCGGGGAGCTGTTTTTT.

The V and J genes are TRBV19 and TRBJ2-1; 11 bases line up with TRBD2. This CDR3 has 17 amino acids. The V gene end was trimmed by 6 bases and the J gene end by 10 bases; junction bases not matched to a gene: 17. Germline CDR1 and CDR2: LNHDA and SQIVND (reference sequence). In DNA form, the CDR3 reads TGTGCCAGTAGGGTAGCGGGAGGGCCCAAGGGCTACCGCGAGCAGTTCTTC. Residues: CASRVAGGPKGYREQFF.

The chain carries TRBV7-9 and TRBJ1-1; no firm D call. Trimming removed 5 bases at V and 0 bases at J, with 7 bases between. CDR1 SEHNR and CDR2 FQNEAQ come from the germline V gene (reference sequence). The CDR3 runs 13 residues. In nucleotides, the CDR3 is TGTGCCAGCAGCCCCCCCGTGAACACTGAAGCTTTCTTT. Encoded protein: CASSPPVNTEAFF.

In its sample, this clone was seen a few times. This chain joins TRBV2 and TRBJ2-7; D uncertain. Looked up from germline, CDR1 is SNHLY and CDR2 is FYNNEI. Trimming left V 4 bases short and J 0 bases short, with 13 bases between. The CDR3 runs 15 residues. The CDR3 here is CASSARTTNSYEQYF. The CDR3 DNA reads as TGTGCCAGCAGTGCTCGAACTACCAACTCCTACGAGCAGTACTTC.

The chain recombines TRBV28 with TRBJ2-7; TRBD2 matches 10 bases. The germline gives CDR1 MDHEN, CDR2 SYDVKM. The length of the CDR3 is 14 residues. The ends lost 6 bases at V and 5 bases at J; junction bases unmatched: 7. The CDR3 here is CASSSPGLAHEQYF. Here the CDR3 DNA reads TGTGCCAGCAGCTCACCGGGACTAGCGCACGAGCAGTACTTC.

The gene calls are TRBV15 and TRBJ2-5; D is ambiguous. There are 15 residues in the CDR3. Germline CDR1 LNHNV, CDR2 YYDKDF (reference sequence). V shed 0 bases and J shed 0 bases, with 8 bases lying between them. In DNA form, the CDR3 reads TGTGCCACCAGCAGAGATCCCGCGGACCAAGAGACCCAGTACTTC. Its protein is CATSRDPADQETQYF.

In its sample, this clone was seen once. This sequence joins TRBV18 and TRBJ2-1; 10 bases line up with TRBD2. V lost 3 bases to trimming and J lost 8 bases; unmatched junction nucleotides: 1. The length of the CDR3 is 13 residues. Looked up from germline, CDR1 is KGHSH and CDR2 is LQKENI. The CDR3 region has the DNA TGTGCCAGCTCACCTGGACTAGCGGATGAGCAGTTCTTC. Translation gives CASSPGLADEQFF.

This clone was counted a few times. The rearrangement uses TRBV5-1 and TRBJ2-5; D gene unclear. Trimming took 1 base from V and 2 from J, leaving 9 bases between them. Germline V gives CDR1 SGHRS, CDR2 YFSETQ. The CDR3 covers 14 residues. The CDR3 region is CASSLIGVQETQYF. The CDR3 region has the DNA TGCGCCAGCAGCTTGATCGGAGTTCAAGAGACCCAGTACTTC.

The V and J genes are TRBV5-4 and TRBJ2-1; tentatively, D is TRBD1 (7 bases). The CDR3 has 14 amino acids. V was trimmed by 4 bases and J by 10 bases, leaving 18 bases between them. Germline CDR1 is SGHNT and CDR2 is YYREEE (reference sequence). The CDR3 region is CASSPPRTGGEQFF. The CDR3 DNA is TGTGCCAGCAGCCCCCCGAGGACAGGAGGGGAGCAGTTCTTC.

This clone has a handful of counts. The V gene is TRBV29-1, the J gene TRBJ2-7, with D perhaps TRBD1 (7 bases). The V gene's germline CDR1 is SQVTM and CDR2 ANQGSEA. V was cut by 0 bases and J by 7 bases, with 22 bases left in between. The CDR3 is made up of 16 amino acids. DNA of the CDR3: TGCAGCGTTGAAGATGTGGGGGGACAGCGGCCGCGGGAGCAGTACTTC. Translating gives CSVEDVGGQRPREQYF.

The chain uses TRBV19 and TRBJ1-2; D unclear. Germline V gives CDR1 LNHDA, CDR2 SQIVND (reference sequence). The CDR3 sequence is 15 residues long. Trimming removed 7 bases from V and 4 bases from J, with 19 bases in between. The CDR3 loop reads CASIPPGGPGYGYTF. The CDR3 DNA sequence: TGTGCCAGTATTCCCCCCGGCGGGCCAGGCTATGGCTACACCTTC.

Worth noting for this clone: The CDR3 does not end in the conserved phenylalanine or tryptophan, so this is likely a read error. The DNA is omitted, as the CDR3 cannot be located on it reliably, and the CDR3 follows TCRdb's listing. The chain recombines TRBV2 with TRBJ2-7; TRBD2, the D gene given by the table, was not confirmed from the DNA. The CDR3 spans 12 residues, counting both ends. Germline values: CDR1 SNHLY, CDR2 FYNNEI. This CDR3 reads CASSPIPGLATI.

V usage is TRBV5-1 and J usage is TRBJ2-3; 10 bases are shared with TRBD1. Germline CDR1 reads SGHRS; CDR2 reads YFSETQ. The CDR3 loop spans 19 amino acids. The J segment lost 1 base and the V segment lost 2 bases, leaving 13 bases of the junction unmatched. The CDR3 bases are TGCGCCAGCAGCTTCGATCCCAATACCGGGACAGGGGGCACAGATACGCAGTATTTT. Its protein is CASSFDPNTGTGGTDTQYF.

The chain combines TRBV5-4 with TRBJ2-1; 7 nucleotides agree with TRBD2. The CDR3 is made up of 17 amino acids. V shed 4 bases and J 8 bases; nucleotides not matched to a gene: 18. Germline values: CDR1 SGHNT, CDR2 YYREEE (reference sequence). CDR3 loop: CASSPGGAQGLSDEQFF. The CDR3 DNA reads TGTGCCAGCAGCCCCGGAGGGGCTCAGGGACTATCCGATGAGCAGTTCTTC. The complete variable domain, with remaining parts taken from reference TRBV5-4 and TRBJ2-1, reads ETGVTQSPTHLIKTRGQQVTLRCSSQSGHNTVSWYQQALGQGPQFIFQYYREEENGRGNFPPRFSGLQFPNYSSELNVNALELDDSALYLCASSPGGAQGLSDEQFFGPGTRLTVL.

V is TRBV27 and J is TRBJ1-1; the D gene is possibly TRBD1 (5 bases). Trimming cost V 7 bases and J 0 bases, with 18 bases left between them. Germline loops: CDR1 MNHEY, CDR2 SMNVEV (reference sequence). The CDR3 covers 16 residues. DNA for the CDR3: TGTGCCAGCACCTCAGTAGGGGCTTTATTGAACACTGAAGCTTTCTTT. Translating gives CASTSVGALLNTEAFF.

The gene calls are TRBV5-6 and TRBJ2-6, with D possibly matching TRBD2 (6 bases). The CDR3 has 15 amino acids. Trimming removed 6 bases from V and 2 bases from J, with 12 bases in between. Per germline, CDR1 SGHDT and CDR2 YYEEEE. CDR3 DNA sequence: TGTGCCAGCATCCTACGGGGGACTGGGGCCAACGTCCTGACTTTC. Protein: CASILRGTGANVLTF. Full variable domain (remainder filled in from reference TRBV5-6 and TRBJ2-6): DAGVTQSPTHLIKTRGQQVTLRCSPKSGHDTVSWYQQALGQGPQFIFQYYEEEERQRGNFPDRFSGHQFPNYSSELNVNALLLGDSALYLCASILRGTGANVLTFGAGSRLTVL.